This passage covers 31 T cell receptor beta chains from one sample sequenced in a study of T cell responses to AZD1222 COVID-19 vaccine. Here immunoSEQ multiplex PCR was the method, and the copy in TCRdb shows in-frame clones only, minus some. This table holds about 120,000 clones, around 93% found once. Source: peripheral blood, taken on day 0 of AZD1222 vaccination. These receptors originate from an adult in good health.

V gene TRBV9 combines with J gene TRBJ2-5; 14 bases align to TRBD2. The junction had 6 bases not matched to a gene; V was cut back by 4 bases and J by 4 bases. Germline lookup yields CDR1 SGDLS and CDR2 YYNGEE. The CDR3 spans 16 residues. CDR3 region: CASSPEGTSGRETQYF. DNA for the CDR3: TGTGCCAGCAGCCCAGAGGGGACTAGCGGGAGAGAGACCCAGTACTTC.

The CDR3, as DNA: TGTGCCAGCAGCACCGGGGGGTCTGAAGCTTTCTTT. Translation: CASSTGGSEAFF. This chain links TRBV9 with TRBJ1-1; perhaps TRBD1 as D (5 bases). Trimming took 4 bases from V and 6 from J, leaving 10 bases between them. Per the germline V gene, CDR1 is SGDLS and CDR2 is YYNGEE. The CDR3 totals 12 residues.

This chain joins TRBV6-2 or TRBV6-3 and TRBJ2-4, with D maybe TRBD1 (6 bases). This CDR3 region has 13 residues. Per germline, CDR1 MNHEY and CDR2 SVGEGT. The V gene lost 4 bases and the J gene lost 8 bases, with 12 bases spanning the gap. The CDR3, as DNA: TGTGCCAGCAGTTCCAGGGGCGCGGACATTCAGTACTTC. Protein: CASSSRGADIQYF.

The table lists this clone with a count of one. This chain uses TRBV15 with TRBJ1-4; D uncertain. Germline V gene sequence: CDR1 LNHNV, CDR2 YYDKDF (reference sequence). V was cut by 0 bases and J by 0 bases, with 26 bases left in between. The CDR3 is 22 residues long. The CDR3 sequence: CATSRDVFNHRSRLATNEKLFF. The DNA of the CDR3 is TGTGCCACCAGCAGAGATGTTTTTAACCACCGCAGTCGACTGGCAACTAATGAAAAACTGTTTTTT.

The rearrangement uses TRBV15 and TRBJ2-5; the D is unclear. CDR3 length: 19 amino acids. Trimming stripped 0 bases from V and 2 bases from J, with 22 bases between. Per the germline V gene, CDR1 is LNHNV and CDR2 is YYDKDF (reference sequence). The CDR3 region is CATSRETPLLPARQETQYF. As DNA, the CDR3 is TGTGCCACCAGCAGAGAGACCCCCCTTCTTCCCGCTAGGCAAGAGACCCAGTACTTC. Full variable domain (outside the CDR3, taken from reference TRBV15 and TRBJ2-5): DAMVIQNPRYQVTQFGKPVTLSCSQTLNHNVMYWYQQKSSQAPKLLFHYYDKDFNNEADTPDNFQSRRPNTSFCFLDIRSPGLGDTAMYLCATSRETPLLPARQETQYFGPGTRLLVL.

The chain is built from TRBV27 and TRBJ1-1; TRBD1 agrees at 10 bases. CDR3 length: 16 residues. Germline V gene data show CDR1 as MNHEY and CDR2 as SMNVEV (reference sequence). The V segment lost 4 bases and the J segment 0 bases; nucleotides outside the gene matches: 5. CDR3 sequence reads: CASSWTGGHMNTEAFF. CDR3 DNA sequence: TGTGCCAGCAGTTGGACAGGGGGGCATATGAACACTGAAGCTTTCTTT.

This rearrangement joins TRBV6-6 to TRBJ1-1; D call uncertain. The V end was cut by 3 bases, the J end by 8 bases, with 10 bases between. CDR1 is MNHNY, CDR2 SVGAGI, per germline (reference sequence). CDR3 length: 12 residues. Written as DNA, the CDR3 is TGTGCCAGCAGTTATGCGGGTGCCGAAGCTTTCTTT. The encoded protein is CASSYAGAEAFF.

The V call is TRBV7-8, the J call TRBJ2-1; possibly TRBD2 for D (6 bases). Between the trimmed V and J ends, which lost 5 bases and 7 bases, there was a span of 21 bases. From germline, CDR1 is SGHVS and CDR2 FQNEAQ. This CDR3 has 16 amino acids. CDR3: CASSPRRGLSINEQFF. The CDR3, as DNA: TGTGCCAGCAGCCCCCGGCGGGGACTCTCAATAAATGAGCAGTTCTTC.

The count of this clone is one. The chain carries TRBV4-3 and TRBJ1-2, with 8 bases that match TRBD1. V shed 0 bases and J 7 bases; nucleotides not matched to a gene: 10. The length of the CDR3 is 16 residues. The germline gives CDR1 LGHNA, CDR2 YSLEER. The CDR3 loop is CASSQDTAVQGGGYTF. The CDR3 DNA follows: TGCGCCAGCAGCCAAGACACAGCCGTACAGGGGGGTGGCTACACCTTC.

The rearrangement uses TRBV7-2 and TRBJ1-6, with a tentative D call TRBD1 (6 bases). The germline V and J ends were trimmed by 5 bases and 14 bases, with 16 bases remaining between them. Germline values: CDR1 SGHTA, CDR2 FQGNSA. The CDR3 spans 13 residues. CDR3 region: CASSKETAGALHF. CDR3 sequence (DNA): TGTGCCAGCAGCAAAGAAACCGCAGGGGCCCTCCACTTT.

This rearrangement joins TRBV30 to TRBJ2-1; D uncertain. Trimming removed 2 bases from V and 4 bases from J, with 6 bases in between. Germline V gene sequence: CDR1 GTSNPN, CDR2 SVGIG (reference sequence). The CDR3 runs to 12 residues. The CDR3 bases are TGTGCCTGGAGTCCGATTTACAATGAGCAGTTCTTC. Protein: CAWSPIYNEQFF.

In the case of this clone: Within the sample, other DNA sequences also encode this same CDR3. The chain has TRBV30 and TRBJ1-5, with D hard to call. CDR1 is GTSNPN, CDR2 SVGIG, per germline (reference sequence). Deletions cut 0 bases from V and 4 bases from J, with 7 bases between. The CDR3 contains 13 residues. CDR3 protein: CAWSVRGNQPQHF. The CDR3 bases are TGTGCCTGGAGTGTACGTGGGAATCAGCCCCAGCATTTT. The full variable domain, completed using reference TRBV30 and TRBJ1-5, is SQTIHQWPATLVQPVGSPLSLECTVEGTSNPNLYWYRQAAGRGLQLLFYSVGIGQISSEVPQNLSASRPQDRQFILSSKKLLLSDSGFYLCAWSVRGNQPQHFGDGTRLSIL.

This clone was picked up one time. For the CDR3, the DNA is TGTGCCAGCAGCTTAGCAGGGCCTAATGAAAAACTGTTTTTT. Translation: CASSLAGPNEKLFF. This rearrangement joins TRBV7-8 to TRBJ1-4; D call uncertain. The CDR3 loop spans 14 amino acids. V shed 0 bases and J shed 3 bases, with 5 bases lying between them. Germline V CDR1 and CDR2: SGHVS, FQNEAQ.

The chain joins TRBV4-1 to TRBJ1-2; D is possibly TRBD1 (5 bases). CDR3 length: 15 residues. Germline CDR1 reads MGHRA; CDR2 reads YSYEKL. V was cut by 0 bases and J by 1 base, with 9 bases left in between. In DNA form, the CDR3 reads TGCGCCAGCAGCCAAGATCTAGGGGATAACTATGGCTACACCTTC. Amino acids: CASSQDLGDNYGYTF.

The rearrangement links TRBV10-1 to TRBJ2-1; D call uncertain. The V end lost 6 bases, the J end lost 2 bases, and 8 bases lay between the germline ends. The germline V gene has CDR1 WNHNN and CDR2 SYGVQD (reference sequence). The CDR3 is 13 residues long. The CDR3 nucleotides are TGCGCCAGCAGCGCTGGTACCTACAATGAGCAGTTCTTC. Translated: CASSAGTYNEQFF.

The V call is TRBV5-8, the J call TRBJ1-5; TRBD1 agrees at 7 bases. With V trimmed by 6 bases and J by 7 bases, 10 bases remained unmatched. Germline V CDR1 and CDR2: SGHTS, YDEGEE. The CDR3 covers 14 residues. The CDR3 nucleotides are TGTGCCAGCACCCTAGGACAGGTTTCGCAGCCCCAGCATTTT. Amino acids: CASTLGQVSQPQHF.

This sequence joins TRBV23-1 and TRBJ1-6; D is perhaps TRBD1 (6 bases). TRBV23-1 is an open reading frame whose function is uncertain. The CDR3 runs to 18 residues. Trimming pared 7 bases from V and 4 bases from J, leaving 23 bases between. CDR3 DNA sequence: TGCGCCAGCAAGTCTACCCTACTTGGGGGCAGTTATAATTCACCCCTCCACTTT. This translates into CASKSTLLGGSYNSPLHF.

The V gene is TRBV19, the J gene TRBJ2-1; D is possibly TRBD1 or TRBD2 (5 bases each). Germline assignment: CDR1 LNHDA and CDR2 SQIVND (reference sequence). This CDR3 is built from 16 residues. V was trimmed by 5 bases and J by 0 bases, leaving 14 bases between them. The CDR3 spells CASSSAPGSSYNEQFF. The CDR3 DNA reads TGTGCCAGTAGTTCGGCTCCAGGGAGCTCCTACAATGAGCAGTTCTTC.

CDR3 sequence reads: CASRHRGWYQSNQPQHF. CDR3 in DNA: TGTGCCAGCAGGCATCGGGGGTGGTATCAGAGCAATCAGCCCCAGCATTTT. This chain joins TRBV28 and TRBJ1-5; D perhaps matches TRBD1 (5 bases). Germline lookup yields CDR1 MDHEN and CDR2 SYDVKM. Deletions cut 6 bases from V and 1 base from J, with 19 bases between. The CDR3 spans 17 residues.

This chain joins TRBV7-9 and TRBJ2-2, with 9 bases that match TRBD1. CDR1 SEHNR and CDR2 FQNEAQ come from the germline V gene (reference sequence). V lost 5 bases and J lost 6; bases outside the gene matches: 7. The CDR3 runs 15 residues. The CDR3 reads CASSRRDRVPGELFF. The CDR3 DNA follows: TGTGCCAGCAGCCGACGGGACAGGGTTCCCGGGGAGCTGTTTTTT.

This chain links TRBV12-3 or TRBV12-4 with TRBJ2-5; unclear D gene. V was clipped by 3 bases and J by 6 bases, with 5 bases between them. The CDR3 length is 11 residues. CDR3: CASSFVQTQYF. The CDR3 bases are TGTGCCAGCAGTTTTGTTCAGACCCAGTACTTC.

The V gene is TRBV9, the J gene TRBJ1-1; D is possibly TRBD1 (6 bases). Germline assignment: CDR1 SGDLS and CDR2 YYNGEE. Trimming took 0 bases from V and 6 from J, leaving 12 bases between them. The length of the CDR3 is 14 residues. CDR3 sequence: CASSVGRDTSEAFF. The CDR3 DNA reads TGTGCCAGCAGCGTAGGTCGGGACACTTCTGAAGCTTTCTTT.

The chain employs TRBV2 and TRBJ2-4; 10 positions match TRBD1. Germline CDR1 is SNHLY and CDR2 is FYNNEI. The CDR3 consists of 15 residues. Trimming at V came to 4 bases and at J to 2 bases, leaving 2 bases not matched to a gene. CDR3 sequence (DNA): TGTGCCAGCAGTGGGACAGGGGGGTCCAAAAACATTCAGTACTTC. This codes for CASSGTGGSKNIQYF.

The rearrangement links TRBV3-1 (or the pseudogene TRBV3-2) to TRBJ1-1; D is uncertain. Germline V gene data show CDR1 as LGHDT and CDR2 as YNNKEL (reference sequence). The CDR3 has 18 amino acids. V lost 0 bases and J 4 bases, leaving 21 bases between the germline ends. CDR3 protein: CASSQERFPPRFFTEAFF. CDR3 nucleotide sequence: TGTGCCAGCAGCCAAGAGCGATTCCCCCCCAGGTTTTTCACTGAAGCTTTCTTT.

The chain employs TRBV11-2 and TRBJ1-1; D is possibly TRBD1 (6 bases). CDR1 and CDR2 (germline): SGHAT, FQNNGV. This CDR3 spans 16 amino acids. The germline V and J ends were trimmed by 4 bases and 4 bases, with 19 bases remaining between them. The CDR3 bases are TGTGCCAGCAGCTCCACCGGGGAGGGGGATGGCACTGAAGCTTTCTTT. Its protein product is CASSSTGEGDGTEAFF.

This clone has a single count. The J gene is TRBJ2-3, the V gene TRBV28; the match to TRBD1 covers 7 bases. V shed 8 bases and J 3 bases; nucleotides not matched to a gene: 2. In germline, CDR1 is MDHEN, CDR2 SYDVKM. This CDR3 spans 12 amino acids. The CDR3 coding sequence is TGTGCCAGCCAGACAGGGACAGATACGCAGTATTTT. Protein sequence: CASQTGTDTQYF.

The chain employs TRBV5-1 and TRBJ1-6, with D uncertain. The CDR3 consists of 14 residues. The germline V gene has CDR1 SGHRS and CDR2 YFSETQ. The V and J ends lost 4 bases and 8 bases respectively, with 13 bases between them. As DNA, the CDR3 is TGCGCCAGCAGCACGAACGGCCAGGATTCACCCCTCCACTTT. Its protein product is CASSTNGQDSPLHF.

The rearrangement links TRBV28 to TRBJ2-7; 7 bases agree with TRBD1. V shed 6 bases and J 0 bases; nucleotides not matched to a gene: 11. Germline CDR1 and CDR2: MDHEN and SYDVKM. The CDR3 has 16 residues. The CDR3 reads CASRPLQGVGSYEQYF. The CDR3 nucleotides read TGTGCCAGCAGGCCACTCCAGGGGGTGGGCTCCTACGAGCAGTACTTC.

The genes are TRBV5-5 and TRBJ2-3, with D maybe TRBD1 (5 bases). Germline V gives CDR1 SGHKS, CDR2 YYEKEE (reference sequence). The CDR3 is made up of 16 amino acids. V lost 0 bases and J 4 bases, leaving 15 bases between the germline ends. The CDR3 here is CASSLDFIGRADTQYF. As DNA, the CDR3 is TGTGCCAGCAGCTTGGATTTTATTGGCAGGGCAGATACGCAGTATTTT.

This chain connects TRBV12-3 or TRBV12-4 to TRBJ2-7; 8 bases match TRBD1. The CDR3 consists of 12 residues. Trimming removed 7 bases from V and 6 bases from J; junction bases left unmatched: 5. For the CDR3, the DNA is TGTGCCAGCAAAAGAGACAGGGGCGAGCAGTACTTC. Residues: CASKRDRGEQYF.

The chain carries TRBV4-1 and TRBJ2-2, with D possibly TRBD1 on 5 matching bases. V lost 2 bases to trimming and J lost 4 bases, with 8 bases between them. The germline CDR1 and CDR2 sequences are MGHRA and YSYEKL. This CDR3 has 14 residues. The CDR3 here is CASSQTTVTGELFF. DNA of the CDR3: TGCGCCAGCAGCCAAACGACAGTCACCGGGGAGCTGTTTTTT.